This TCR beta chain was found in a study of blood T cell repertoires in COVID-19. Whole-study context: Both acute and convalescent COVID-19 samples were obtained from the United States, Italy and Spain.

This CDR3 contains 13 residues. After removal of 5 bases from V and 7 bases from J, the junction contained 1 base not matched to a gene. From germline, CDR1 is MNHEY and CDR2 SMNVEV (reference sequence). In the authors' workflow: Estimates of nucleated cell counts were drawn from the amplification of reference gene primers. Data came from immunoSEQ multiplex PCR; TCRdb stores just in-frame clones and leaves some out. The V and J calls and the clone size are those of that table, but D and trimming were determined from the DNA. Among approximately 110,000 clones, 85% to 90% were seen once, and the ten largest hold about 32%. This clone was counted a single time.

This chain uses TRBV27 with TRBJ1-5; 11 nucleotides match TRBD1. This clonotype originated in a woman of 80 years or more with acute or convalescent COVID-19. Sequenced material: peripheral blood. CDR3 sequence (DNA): TGTGCCAGCAGTCGGACAGGGGGCCAGCCCCAGCATTTT. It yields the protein CASSRTGGQPQHF.